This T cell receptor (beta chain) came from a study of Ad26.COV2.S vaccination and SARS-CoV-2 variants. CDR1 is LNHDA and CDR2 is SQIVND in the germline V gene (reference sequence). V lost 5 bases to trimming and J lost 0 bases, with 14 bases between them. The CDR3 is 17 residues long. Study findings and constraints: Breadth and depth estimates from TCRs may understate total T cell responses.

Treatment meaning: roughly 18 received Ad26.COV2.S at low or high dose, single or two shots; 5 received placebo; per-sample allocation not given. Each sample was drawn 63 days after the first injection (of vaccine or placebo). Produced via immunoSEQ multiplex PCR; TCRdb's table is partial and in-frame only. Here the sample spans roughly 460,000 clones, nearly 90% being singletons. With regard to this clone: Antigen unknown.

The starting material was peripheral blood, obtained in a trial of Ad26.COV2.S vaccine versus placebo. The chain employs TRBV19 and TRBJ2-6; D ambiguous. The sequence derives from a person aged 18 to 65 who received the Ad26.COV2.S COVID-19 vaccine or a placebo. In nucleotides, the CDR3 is TGTGCCAGTAGTCCAGTTTTGCGAGTCTCTGGGGCCAACGTCCTGACTTTC. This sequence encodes CASSPVLRVSGANVLTF.